This T cell receptor beta chain stems from a study of blood T cell repertoires in COVID-19. In the study's own analysis: Estimation of nucleated cell counts was performed using reference gene primer amplification. The protocol was immunoSEQ multiplex PCR, while the TCRdb copy is restricted to in-frame clones and leaves out a portion. That table is the source of V, J and clone size, and D and trimming were worked out from the DNA. The repertoire holds about 220,000 clones, with approximately 85% as singletons. The CDR3 runs 16 residues. V was pared by 2 bases and J by 8 bases, with 21 bases between. CDR1 is MNHEY and CDR2 is SVGAGI in the germline V gene.

Specimen: peripheral blood. The receptor was derived from a woman in her seventies with COVID-19, enrolled during active disease. V and J are TRBV6-5 and TRBJ1-2, with a tentative D call TRBD1 (6 bases). CDR3 DNA: TGTGCCAGCAGTTACCTTGGAACAGGGATAAATGGAGGCTACACCTTC. Its translation is CASSYLGTGINGGYTF.